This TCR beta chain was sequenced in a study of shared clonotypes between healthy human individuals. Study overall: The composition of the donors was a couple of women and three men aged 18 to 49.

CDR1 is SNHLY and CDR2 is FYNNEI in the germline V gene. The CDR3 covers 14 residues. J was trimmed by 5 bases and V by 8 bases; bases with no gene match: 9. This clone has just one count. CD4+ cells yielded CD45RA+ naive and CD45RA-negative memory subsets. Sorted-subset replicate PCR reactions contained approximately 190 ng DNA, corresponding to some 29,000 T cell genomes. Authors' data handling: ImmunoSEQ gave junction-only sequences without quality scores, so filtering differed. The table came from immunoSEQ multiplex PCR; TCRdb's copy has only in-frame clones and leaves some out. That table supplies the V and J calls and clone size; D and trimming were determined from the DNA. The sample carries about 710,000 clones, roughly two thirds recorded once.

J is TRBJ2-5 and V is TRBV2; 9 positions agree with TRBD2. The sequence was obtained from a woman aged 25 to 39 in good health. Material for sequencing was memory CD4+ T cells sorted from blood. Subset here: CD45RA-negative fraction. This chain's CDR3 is CASLAGPLRETQYF. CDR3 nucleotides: TGTGCCAGCCTAGCGGGACCCCTCCGGGAGACCCAGTACTTC.